This T cell receptor (beta chain) was recorded in a study of early T cells in non-severe SARS-CoV-2 infection. Study-level background: Chains from this unsorted whole-blood bulk RNA could not be paired.

Germline CDR1 is MDHEN and CDR2 is SYDVKM. Trimming stripped 3 bases from V and 4 bases from J, with 12 bases between. The CDR3 spans 14 residues. Individual cDNA molecules received unique molecular identifiers. TCRdb passed the 5' RACE reads through MiXCR, listing each CDR3 protein once. Of some 34,000 distinct CDR3 sequences listed, around 6.9% are singletons. Study findings and constraints: Clonotype matching in VDJdb favored anti-spike CD8 responses and did not capture private and CD4 specificities.

This clonotype has just a few counts. Its antigen is as yet unknown. The source of this sequence is an adult who was a healthcare worker with PCR-confirmed SARS-CoV-2 infection or an uninfected control (not recorded which). This material consisted of whole blood, taken at baseline. The chain couples TRBV28 to TRBJ1-2; D possibly corresponds to TRBD1 (5 bases). The CDR3 here is CASSLFRGGYGYTF. Here the CDR3 DNA reads TGTGCCAGCAGTTTGTTTCGGGGCGGCTATGGCTACACCTTC.